A single sample is the source of the 23 T cell receptor beta chains below, sequenced in a study of metastatic and nonmetastatic thyroid tumors. Until they underwent thyroid surgery, no patient had received any treatment. TCRdb re-analyzed the PCR reads using MiXCR. Of about 69,000 clones listed, 14% are singletons. Input material: blood. These TCRs come from a male donor with papillary thyroid cancer or a benign thyroid nodule (not recorded which). Some clones in this sample may be carry-over from other donors' samples.

V gene TRBV28 combines with J gene TRBJ2-7; D is undetermined. The CDR3 covers 12 residues. V was cut by 6 bases and J by 3 bases, with 9 bases left in between. Germline loops: CDR1 MDHEN, CDR2 SYDVKM. CDR3 nucleotides: TGTGCCAGCAGCCGGACGAGCTACGAGCAGTACTTC. It translates to CASSRTSYEQYF.

This clone was seen repeatedly, ten times or more. This may come from a read error, since a much larger clone is one base off. The sample carries other DNA sequences with the same CDR3. The rearrangement joins TRBV2 to TRBJ2-2, with D perhaps TRBD2 (6 bases). Germline CDR1 SNHLY, CDR2 FYNNEI. The CDR3 runs 15 residues. Trimming removed 4 bases at V and 3 bases at J, with 12 bases between. DNA for the CDR3: TGTGCCAGCAGTGGGGTGGCGGGGTACACCGGGGAGCTGTTTTTT. Protein: CASSGVAGYTGELFF.

This clone has a count of ten or more. The chain has TRBV11-3 and TRBJ2-1; D is uncertain. There are 15 residues in the CDR3. V lost 1 base, J lost 0 bases, and 7 bases lay in between. CDR1 is SGHNT and CDR2 is YENEEA in the germline V gene. DNA for the CDR3: TGTGCCAGCAGCTTAGGCAATCACTCCTACAATGAGCAGTTCTTC. It encodes CASSLGNHSYNEQFF.

This clone qualifies as medium-sized (0.01 to 0.1%). V and J are TRBV6-1 and TRBJ1-1; D is possibly TRBD1 (5 bases). This CDR3 spans 14 amino acids. CDR1 is MNHNS, CDR2 SASEGT, per germline. The germline V and J ends were trimmed by 8 bases and 3 bases, with 16 bases remaining between them. The chain's CDR3 is CASRTTRGDTEAFF. Written as DNA, the CDR3 is TGTGCCAGCCGGACGACGAGGGGTGACACTGAAGCTTTCTTT.

This clone turned up a few times. The chain has TRBV6-1 and TRBJ1-6, with TRBD1 matching over 8 bases. CDR1 and CDR2 from the germline V gene are MNHNS and SASEGT. The V segment lost 6 bases and the J segment 6 bases; nucleotides outside the gene matches: 4. The CDR3 runs to 14 residues. The CDR3 here is CASSLDRGNSPLHF. As DNA, the CDR3 is TGTGCCAGCAGCCTAGACAGGGGTAATTCACCCCTCCACTTT.

Many counts were recorded for this clone. The V and J genes are TRBV10-3 and TRBJ1-2; D is unresolved. CDR1 and CDR2 (germline): ENHRY, SYGVKD. The CDR3 is made up of 14 amino acids. The ends were cut back, 10 bases at V and 4 bases at J, with 19 bases in the middle. CDR3: CATMARETSYGYTF. The DNA for the CDR3 is TGTGCCACCATGGCCCGGGAGACGAGCTATGGCTACACCTTC.

This clone was picked up many times. This chain connects TRBV9 to TRBJ2-6, with no clear D. This CDR3 has 15 amino acids. Germline-derived CDR1 and CDR2 are SGDLS and YYNGEE. Trimming shortened V by 0 bases and J by 2 bases, and 6 bases separated the two germline ends. In nucleotides, the CDR3 is TGTGCCAGCAGCGTAGTGGGGACTGGGGCCAACGTCCTGACTTTC. It translates to CASSVVGTGANVLTF.

This clone came up many times. Sequence at one end of the junction differs from germline and may be a read error. The chain joins TRBV19 to TRBJ2-1; 10 nucleotides align to TRBD2. CDR3 length: 15 residues. In germline, CDR1 is LNHDA, CDR2 SQIVND (reference sequence). The CDR3 protein is CASSIAGGSYNEQFF. The CDR3 DNA reads TGTGCCAGTAGCATAGCGGGGGGCTCCTACAATGAGCAGTTCTTC. The entire variable domain, with the rest obtained from reference TRBV19 and TRBJ2-1, is as follows: DGGITQSPKYLFRKEGQNVTLSCEQNLNHDAMYWYRQDPGQGLRLIYYSQIVNDFQKGDIAEGYSVSREKKESFPLTVTSAQKNPTAFYLCASSIAGGSYNEQFFGPGTRLTVL.

The V gene is TRBV5-1, the J gene TRBJ2-2, with TRBD2 matching over 10 bases. Germline V lookup: CDR1 SGHRS, CDR2 YFSETQ. The CDR3 spans 18 residues. J was trimmed by 7 bases and V by 3 bases; bases with no gene match: 15. For the CDR3, the DNA is TGCGCCAGCAGCTCGACAGGACCTAGCGGGAGAGGGAGCGGGGAGCTGTTTTTT. Its translation: CASSSTGPSGRGSGELFF.

V and J are TRBV20-1 and TRBJ1-1; TRBD1 matches at 7 bases. J was trimmed by 3 bases and V by 0 bases; bases with no gene match: 10. The CDR3 is made up of 16 amino acids. Per germline, CDR1 DFQATT and CDR2 SNEGSKA (reference sequence). The DNA of the CDR3 is TGCAGTGCTAGAGACCGTGCCAGGGGGTGGGACACTGAAGCTTTCTTT. Amino acids: CSARDRARGWDTEAFF.

This clone was seen ten or more times. V usage is TRBV19 and J usage is TRBJ1-1; maybe TRBD1 (6 bases). This CDR3 is 13 amino acids long. Per the germline V gene, CDR1 is LNHDA and CDR2 is SQIVND (reference sequence). Trimming stripped 5 bases from V and 6 bases from J, with 13 bases between. The CDR3 loop reads CASSRQGLAEAFF. The CDR3 DNA reads as TGTGCCAGTAGTCGTCAGGGGCTGGCTGAAGCTTTCTTT.

About this clone: Just one base apart from a much larger clone, this may be a read error. The genes are TRBV2 and TRBJ2-1, with 10 positions matching TRBD2. V lost 7 bases, J lost 3 bases, and 3 bases stayed unmatched. Germline values: CDR1 SNHLY, CDR2 FYNNEI. The CDR3 is made up of 14 amino acids. The CDR3 reads CASTGTSVYNEQFF. CDR3 DNA sequence: TGTGCCAGCACAGGGACTAGCGTCTACAATGAGCAGTTCTTC.

This clone was observed many times. The CDR3 DNA reads TGTGCCAGCAAGGACAGGAACTACGAGCAGTACGTC. This sequence encodes CASKDRNYEQYV. The chain carries TRBV28 and TRBJ2-7; 7 nucleotides line up with TRBD1. Germline V CDR1 and CDR2: MDHEN, SYDVKM. The V and J ends lost 7 bases and 3 bases, in that order; junction bases with no gene match: 3. The CDR3 runs 12 residues.

This clone has ten or more counts. The genes are TRBV6-2 or TRBV6-3 and TRBJ2-2; either TRBD1 or TRBD2 may fit D (5 bases each). With 2 bases removed from V and 6 bases from J, the gap between germline ends came to 10 bases. Germline-derived CDR1 and CDR2 are MNHEY and SVGEGT. There are 14 residues in the CDR3. The CDR3 DNA follows: TGTGCCAGCAGTTACACATGGGGGTCCGGGGAGCTGTTTTTT. It yields the protein CASSYTWGSGELFF.

This clone was recorded at least ten times. The rearrangement links TRBV10-3 to TRBJ1-2; 9 bases are shared with TRBD1. Looked up from germline, CDR1 is ENHRY and CDR2 is SYGVKD. J gave up 3 bases and V 6 bases, and 8 bases lay outside the gene matches. The CDR3 covers 15 residues. CDR3 region: CAISAGDRVHYGYTF. CDR3 nucleotides: TGTGCCATCAGCGCCGGGGACAGGGTACACTATGGCTACACCTTC.

This clone was detected ten times or more. The CDR3 sequence is CASSGAGGGNEQFF. CDR3 DNA: TGTGCCAGCAGTGGAGCTGGAGGGGGCAATGAGCAGTTCTTC. The chain recombines TRBV6-4 with TRBJ2-1, with D perhaps assigned TRBD1 or TRBD2 (6 bases each). The V end was cut by 4 bases, the J end by 6 bases, with 13 bases between. The CDR3 covers 14 residues. Germline CDR1 reads MRHNA; CDR2 reads SNTAGT.

The table lists this clone with many counts. The J gene is TRBJ1-1, the V gene TRBV28; possible D gene TRBD1, 5 bases. There are 15 residues in the CDR3. The V gene's germline CDR1 is MDHEN and CDR2 SYDVKM. Deletions cut 4 bases from V and 3 bases from J, with 15 bases between. The DNA for the CDR3 is TGTGCCAGCAGTTCCGTGGAGGGACTGGACACTGAAGCTTTCTTT. Protein product: CASSSVEGLDTEAFF.

At least ten counts were recorded for this clone. The chain uses TRBV6-1 and TRBJ2-1; 10 nucleotides agree with TRBD2. CDR1 and CDR2 (germline): MNHNS, SASEGT. This CDR3 region has 15 residues. The V gene end was trimmed by 2 bases and the J gene end by 6 bases; junction bases not matched to a gene: 4. CDR3 sequence (DNA): TGTGCCAGCAGTGAACTAGCGGGAGCTGTCAATGAGCAGTTCTTC. Translation gives CASSELAGAVNEQFF.

The chain carries TRBV28 and TRBJ1-4; a weak D match, TRBD1 (6 bases). This CDR3 is built from 17 residues. Germline V gene data show CDR1 as MDHEN and CDR2 as SYDVKM. The V and J ends lost 9 bases and 0 bases respectively, with 20 bases between them. The CDR3 loop reads CARGGIGTFATNEKLFF. CDR3 coding DNA: TGTGCCAGAGGGGGGATCGGGACTTTTGCAACTAATGAAAAACTGTTTTTT. The full variable domain, with the rest looked up from reference TRBV28 and TRBJ1-4, is DVKVTQSSRYLVKRTGEKVFLECVQDMDHENMFWYRQDPGLGLRLIYFSYDVKMKEKGDIPEGYSVSREKKERFSLILESASTNQTSMYLCARGGIGTFATNEKLFFGSGTQLSVL.

This clone was recorded at least ten times. The gene calls are TRBV10-2 and TRBJ2-6; 8 nucleotides line up with TRBD1. This CDR3 is 18 amino acids long. Germline V gene lookup returns CDR1 WSHSY and CDR2 SAAADI. V shed 3 bases and J 1 base; nucleotides not matched to a gene: 8. The CDR3 loop reads CASSDTVRGRSGANVLTF. In DNA, the CDR3 is TGCGCCAGCAGTGACACGGTCAGGGGGCGATCTGGGGCCAACGTCCTGACTTTC.

The chain joins TRBV6-2 or TRBV6-3 to TRBJ2-2; 8 bases map to TRBD2. The V gene end was trimmed by 6 bases and the J gene end by 6 bases; junction bases not matched to a gene: 12. Germline assignment: CDR1 MNHEY and CDR2 SVGEGT. The CDR3 is 16 residues long. CDR3 sequence reads: CASRGGTSGYSGELFF. The CDR3 nucleotides read TGTGCCAGCAGGGGCGGTACTAGCGGTTATTCCGGGGAGCTGTTTTTT.

This clone was seen at least ten times. The chain is built from TRBV6-5 and TRBJ1-2; 10 positions match TRBD1. Germline-derived CDR1 and CDR2 are MNHEY and SVGAGI. The V segment lost 2 bases and the J segment 5 bases; nucleotides outside the gene matches: 8. The CDR3 is 16 residues long. CDR3 region: CASSYTRTGGGYGYTF. The DNA of the CDR3 is TGTGCCAGCAGTTACACGAGGACAGGGGGAGGGTATGGCTACACCTTC.

The chain is built from TRBV4-2 and TRBJ2-7; 10 nucleotides line up with TRBD2. The CDR3 is 15 residues long. J lost 6 bases, V lost 3 bases, and 8 bases had no gene match. CDR1 and CDR2 (germline): LGHNA, YNFKEQ. The CDR3 reads CASSHPQTSGSEQYF. CDR3 sequence (DNA): TGTGCCAGCAGCCATCCTCAGACTAGCGGGTCCGAGCAGTACTTC.